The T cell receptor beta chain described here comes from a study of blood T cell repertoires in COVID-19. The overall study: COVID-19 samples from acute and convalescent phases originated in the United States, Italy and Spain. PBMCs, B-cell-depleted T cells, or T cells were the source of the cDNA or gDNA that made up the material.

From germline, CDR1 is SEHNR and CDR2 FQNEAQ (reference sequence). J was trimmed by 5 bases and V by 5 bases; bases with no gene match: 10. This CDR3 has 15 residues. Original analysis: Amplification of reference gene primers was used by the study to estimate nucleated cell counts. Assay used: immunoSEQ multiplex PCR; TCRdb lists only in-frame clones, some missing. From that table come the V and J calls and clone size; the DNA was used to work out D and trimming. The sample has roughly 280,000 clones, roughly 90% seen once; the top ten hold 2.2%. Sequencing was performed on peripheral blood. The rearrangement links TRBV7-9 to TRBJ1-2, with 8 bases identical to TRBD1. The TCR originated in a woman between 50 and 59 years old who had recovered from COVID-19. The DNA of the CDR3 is TGTGCCAGCAGCCCCGGGACAGGCTATTGGTATGGCTACACCTTC. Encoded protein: CASSPGTGYWYGYTF.